The 23 T cell receptor beta chains below all came from one sample that was sequenced in a study of blood T cell repertoires in COVID-19. The protocol was immunoSEQ multiplex PCR, while the TCRdb copy is restricted to in-frame clones and leaves out a portion. In the table there are about 81,000 clones, over 75% of which are singletons. Sequenced input: peripheral blood. The receptors were sampled from a man in his 70s with active or convalescent COVID-19.

The CDR3 sequence is CASSDSKGQGAHNSPLHF. The CDR3 nucleotides read TGTGCCAGCAGTGACTCGAAAGGACAGGGGGCTCATAATTCACCCCTCCACTTT. The chain combines TRBV6-4 with TRBJ1-6, with 11 bases matching TRBD1. Germline assignment: CDR1 MRHNA and CDR2 SNTAGT. CDR3 length: 18 residues. V was pared by 0 bases and J by 5 bases, with 6 bases of the junction left unmatched.

This clone was found once. The CDR3: CASSGPSGTGPDTQYF. CDR3 DNA sequence: TGTGCCAGCAGTGGACCCTCGGGGACAGGGCCAGATACGCAGTATTTT. The genes are TRBV6-1 and TRBJ2-3; 9 bases are shared with TRBD1. The CDR3 is made up of 16 amino acids. Germline V lookup: CDR1 MNHNS, CDR2 SASEGT. V lost 4 bases to trimming and J lost 4 bases; unmatched junction nucleotides: 9.

The gene calls are TRBV18 and TRBJ1-2; D possibly corresponds to TRBD1 (5 bases). This CDR3 spans 15 amino acids. The ends were cut back, 5 bases at V and 2 bases at J, with 15 bases in the middle. Germline-derived CDR1 and CDR2 are KGHSH and LQKENI. CDR3 coding DNA: TGTGCCAGCTCATCCCGGGGGGGAGGCAACTATGGCTACACCTTC. It translates to CASSSRGGGNYGYTF. Variable domain in full (rest from reference TRBV18 and TRBJ1-2): NAGVMQNPRHLVRRRGQEARLRCSPMKGHSHVYWYRQLPEEGLKFMVYLQKENIIDESGMPKERFSAEFPKEGPSILRIQQVVRGDSAAYFCASSSRGGGNYGYTFGSGTRLTVV.

In DNA, the CDR3 is TGTGCCAGCAGTTTTGAACCGGGAGTCACCGGGGAGCTGTTTTTT. Protein: CASSFEPGVTGELFF. V is TRBV6-2 or TRBV6-3 and J is TRBJ2-2, with a tentative D call TRBD2 (6 bases). V shed 4 bases and J shed 4 bases, with 13 bases lying between them. Germline V CDR1 and CDR2: MNHEY, SVGEGT. This CDR3 comprises 15 residues.

The chain carries TRBV5-1 and TRBJ1-1; D unresolved. Trimming took off 4 bases at V and 1 base at J, with 5 bases between the two ends. The CDR3 contains 12 residues. The germline CDR1 and CDR2 sequences are SGHRS and YFSETQ. CDR3 DNA sequence: TGCGCCAGCAGCGAGGGGAACACTGAAGCTTTCTTT. Its translation is CASSEGNTEAFF.

The V and J genes are TRBV28 and TRBJ1-6, with D possibly matching TRBD1 (6 bases). This CDR3 has 13 residues. V was cut by 7 bases and J by 6 bases, with 10 bases left in between. Germline values: CDR1 MDHEN, CDR2 SYDVKM. CDR3: CASNGQFNSPLHF. The CDR3 nucleotides are TGTGCCAGCAACGGACAGTTTAATTCACCCCTCCACTTT.

The chain combines TRBV6-5 with TRBJ1-2; 8 bases agree with TRBD1. With V trimmed by 6 bases and J by 4 bases, 10 bases remained unmatched. The CDR3 loop spans 15 amino acids. Germline-derived CDR1 and CDR2 are MNHEY and SVGAGI. CDR3 coding DNA: TGTGCCAGCAGCCATACAGGGGGAGCTGGCTATGGCTACACCTTC. Protein: CASSHTGGAGYGYTF.

V and J are TRBV6-5 and TRBJ1-1; D remains unclear. The CDR3 extends over 15 amino acids. Germline CDR1 reads MNHEY; CDR2 reads SVGAGI. V dropped 1 base and J dropped 0 bases, with 9 bases sitting between them. The DNA of the CDR3 is TGTGCCAGCAGTTACTTGGGCAGAGTGAACACTGAAGCTTTCTTT. Translated: CASSYLGRVNTEAFF.

The chain joins TRBV3-1 (or the pseudogene TRBV3-2) to TRBJ1-1; D is uncertain. The CDR3 has 15 amino acids. Trimming cost V 4 bases and J 1 base, with 13 bases left between them. The germline V gene has CDR1 LGHDT and CDR2 YNNKEL (reference sequence). CDR3 in DNA: TGTGCCAGCAGCCGGGAGTACGGGTGGAACACTGAAGCTTTCTTT. Translated: CASSREYGWNTEAFF.

The chain carries TRBV4-1 and TRBJ1-2, with D possibly matching TRBD1 (5 bases). This CDR3 comprises 15 residues. With 6 bases removed from V and 0 bases from J, the gap between germline ends came to 14 bases. The germline gives CDR1 MGHRA, CDR2 YSYEKL. The CDR3 reads CASSEMTAANYGYTF. The DNA for the CDR3 is TGCGCCAGCAGTGAAATGACAGCAGCTAACTATGGCTACACCTTC.

This clone was detected once. The rearrangement uses TRBV19 and TRBJ1-1; D is possibly TRBD1 (5 bases). Trimming took off 2 bases at V and 6 bases at J, with 16 bases between the two ends. The CDR3 is 15 amino acids. The germline CDR1 and CDR2 sequences are LNHDA and SQIVND (reference sequence). In DNA, the CDR3 is TGTGCCAGTAGTATATCGGGCGGAGGGGTCGCTGAAGCTTTCTTT. This sequence encodes CASSISGGGVAEAFF.

The chain carries TRBV2 and TRBJ2-2; possible D gene TRBD1, 6 bases. Trimming stripped 8 bases from V and 0 bases from J, with 10 bases between. The CDR3 covers 14 residues. Germline loops: CDR1 SNHLY, CDR2 FYNNEI. The CDR3 DNA sequence: TGTGCCAGCTACAGGGATTCGAACACCGGGGAGCTGTTTTTT. The encoded protein is CASYRDSNTGELFF.

CDR3 bases: TGTGCCTGGAGTGGGTTGGGGGGAGAGACCCAGTACTTC. It translates to CAWSGLGGETQYF. The V call is TRBV30, the J call TRBJ2-5, with D possibly TRBD2 on 6 matching bases. In germline, CDR1 is GTSNPN, CDR2 SVGIG (reference sequence). Between the trimmed V and J ends, which lost 1 base and 4 bases, there was a span of 10 bases. The CDR3 runs 13 residues. Together with reference TRBV30 and TRBJ2-5, the CDR3 gives the full variable domain: SQTIHQWPATLVQPVGSPLSLECTVEGTSNPNLYWYRQAAGRGLQLLFYSVGIGQISSEVPQNLSASRPQDRQFILSSKKLLLSDSGFYLCAWSGLGGETQYFGPGTRLLVL.

This clone was recorded once. The CDR3 DNA reads TGCGCCAGCAGTCGCTACGAGGAGGAAAAACTGTTTTTT. Amino acids: CASSRYEEEKLFF. The V and J genes are TRBV5-1 and TRBJ1-4; D call uncertain. Germline V lookup: CDR1 SGHRS, CDR2 YFSETQ. Between the trimmed V and J ends, which lost 5 bases and 8 bases, there was a span of 13 bases. The CDR3 spans 13 residues.

This chain connects TRBV6-5 to TRBJ1-5; D is uncertain. Germline assignment: CDR1 MNHEY and CDR2 SVGAGI. The CDR3 contains 13 residues. Trimming pared 6 bases from V and 6 bases from J, leaving 12 bases between. Here the CDR3 reads CASSGRFGQPQHF. The CDR3 bases are TGTGCCAGCAGCGGTCGTTTTGGTCAGCCCCAGCATTTT.

The rearrangement uses TRBV5-3 and TRBJ2-7; 8 bases are a match to TRBD2. TRBV5-3 is labeled an ORF, and its function is uncertain. Trimming removed 0 bases from V and 2 bases from J; junction bases left unmatched: 10. The CDR3 loop spans 17 amino acids. The CDR3 sequence is CARSLGPGAGVPYEQYF. In nucleotides, the CDR3 is TGTGCCAGAAGCTTGGGCCCGGGAGCGGGGGTTCCCTACGAGCAGTACTTC.

The V gene is TRBV19, the J gene TRBJ1-2, with no clear D. Germline V gene lookup returns CDR1 LNHDA and CDR2 SQIVND (reference sequence). The CDR3 spans 13 residues. Trimming removed 11 bases from V and 8 bases from J, with 21 bases in between. The CDR3 region is CALRPVVVWGYTF. CDR3 nucleotides: TGTGCCCTCCGCCCGGTCGTGGTGTGGGGCTACACCTTC.

This chain links TRBV28 with TRBJ1-2, with D uncertain. The CDR3 is 13 amino acids. Germline loops: CDR1 MDHEN, CDR2 SYDVKM. V was pared by 5 bases and J by 5 bases, with 12 bases between. CDR3 sequence: CASSTATGYGYTF. CDR3 nucleotides: TGTGCCAGCAGTACCGCGACCGGGTATGGCTACACCTTC.

The chain uses TRBV4-2 and TRBJ1-4, with D possibly TRBD1 on 5 matching bases. The V and J ends lost 4 bases and 0 bases respectively, with 15 bases between them. Germline CDR1 LGHNA, CDR2 YNFKEQ. The CDR3 is 17 residues long. The CDR3 spells CASSRSPQGATNEKLFF. CDR3 DNA: TGTGCCAGCAGCCGATCACCCCAGGGTGCAACTAATGAAAAACTGTTTTTT.

The V and J genes are TRBV27 and TRBJ2-1; D gene ambiguous. The V end lost 4 bases, the J end lost 6 bases, and 10 bases lay between the germline ends. The CDR3 extends over 13 amino acids. In germline, CDR1 is MNHEY, CDR2 SMNVEV (reference sequence). The CDR3 region is CASSWVAGNEQFF. The CDR3 DNA reads TGTGCCAGCAGTTGGGTAGCCGGCAATGAGCAGTTCTTC.

V usage is TRBV4-2 and J usage is TRBJ1-1, with 9 bases lining up with TRBD1. The CDR3 runs to 15 residues. Germline CDR1 reads LGHNA; CDR2 reads YNFKEQ. V dropped 1 base and J dropped 5; count of bases not matched to a gene: 5. CDR3 loop: CASSQVLTGGTEAFF. In DNA, the CDR3 is TGTGCCAGCAGCCAAGTTTTGACAGGGGGAACTGAAGCTTTCTTT.

V and J are TRBV27 and TRBJ1-2, with TRBD1 matching 9 bases. This CDR3 has 16 amino acids. Germline V gene sequence: CDR1 MNHEY, CDR2 SMNVEV (reference sequence). The trim removed 3 bases at V and 4 bases at J, leaving 9 bases unmatched. The CDR3 coding sequence is TGTGCCAGCAGTTTCCGGGACAGGGTCCCTTCCTATGGCTACACCTTC. Its translation is CASSFRDRVPSYGYTF.

The rearrangement uses TRBV19 and TRBJ1-1; possible D gene TRBD1, 6 bases. Trimming shortened V by 6 bases and J by 4 bases, and 18 bases separated the two germline ends. The germline V gene encodes CDR1 LNHDA and CDR2 SQIVND (reference sequence). The CDR3 is 15 residues long. The CDR3 region has the DNA TGTGCCAGTAGCCCCGGGACACTCTGGGGCACTGAAGCTTTCTTT. Protein: CASSPGTLWGTEAFF. The entire variable domain, with the rest obtained from reference TRBV19 and TRBJ1-1, is as follows: DGGITQSPKYLFRKEGQNVTLSCEQNLNHDAMYWYRQDPGQGLRLIYYSQIVNDFQKGDIAEGYSVSREKKESFPLTVTSAQKNPTAFYLCASSPGTLWGTEAFFGQGTRLTVV.